A selection of T cell receptor beta chains follows, all from one sample in a study of T cells in Graves' hyperthyroidism and ophthalmopathy. TCRdb re-analysed the multiplex PCR reads in MiXCR, keeping a single row per CDR3 protein. The data contain 750,000 to 950,000 distinct CDR3 sequences, over 35% of them singletons. Sequenced: blood. Receptors were obtained from a man aged 18 to 30 with Graves' hyperthyroidism. Both conserved end residues are part of each CDR3. Fields, in order: J gene, V gene, D gene, clone size, CDR3 protein, CDR3 DNA. A D gene is named only where the DNA matches it firmly. A row's size may be missing; if present it is once, few, many or a size class.

J gene: TRBJ1-6
V gene: TRBV6-5
D gene: NA
clone size: NA
CDR3 protein: CASSYTKPGGPNSPLHF
CDR3 DNA: TGTGCCAGCAGTTACACCAAACCGGGGGGCCCTAATTCACCCCTCCACTTT

J gene: TRBJ1-5
V gene: TRBV6-6
D gene: NA
clone size: NA
CDR3 protein: CASTPRDSRNQPQHF
CDR3 DNA: TGTGCCAGCACTCCCCGGGACTCTCGAAATCAGCCCCAGCATTTT

J gene: TRBJ2-5
V gene: TRBV19
D gene: TRBD1
clone size: few
CDR3 protein: CASRDRGLQETQYF
CDR3 DNA: TGTGCCAGCAGAGACAGGGGCCTTCAAGAGACCCAGTACTTC

J gene: TRBJ1-6
V gene: TRBV7-9
D gene: TRBD1
clone size: NA
CDR3 protein: CASSQDGQGQNSPLHF
CDR3 DNA: TGTGCCAGCAGCCAAGACGGACAGGGTCAAAATTCACCCCTCCACTTT

J gene: TRBJ2-5
V gene: TRBV5-5
D gene: TRBD2
clone size: many
CDR3 protein: CASSFTSGEQETQYF
CDR3 DNA: TGTGCCAGCAGCTTCACTAGCGGAGAGCAAGAGACCCAGTACTTC

J gene: TRBJ2-7
V gene: TRBV5-4
D gene: TRBD2
clone size: NA
CDR3 protein: CASSALSGKDEQYF
CDR3 DNA: TGTGCCAGCAGCGCACTTAGCGGGAAGGACGAGCAGTACTTC

J gene: TRBJ1-6
V gene: TRBV7-2
D gene: NA
clone size: once
CDR3 protein: CASSFDTNSYNSPLHF
CDR3 DNA: TGTGCCAGCAGCTTCGACACGAACTCCTATAATTCACCCCTCCACTTT

J gene: TRBJ1-2
V gene: TRBV4-2
D gene: TRBD1
clone size: few
CDR3 protein: CASSQDRGQGDGYTF
CDR3 DNA: TGTGCCAGCAGCCAAGATCGGGGACAGGGGGATGGCTACACCTTC

J gene: TRBJ2-5
V gene: TRBV2
D gene: TRBD2
clone size: few
CDR3 protein: CASSRSKAGETQYF
CDR3 DNA: TGTGCCAGCTCACGATCTAAAGCGGGGGAGACCCAGTACTTC

J gene: TRBJ1-1
V gene: TRBV6-5
D gene: NA
clone size: NA
CDR3 protein: CASSSLDRSEAFF
CDR3 DNA: TGTGCCAGCAGTTCCTTAGACAGGTCTGAAGCTTTCTTT

J gene: TRBJ1-2
V gene: TRBV9
D gene: TRBD1
clone size: NA
CDR3 protein: CASSQLGQGFGYTF
CDR3 DNA: TGTGCCAGCAGCCAATTGGGACAGGGTTTCGGCTACACCTTC

J gene: TRBJ1-1
V gene: TRBV20-1
D gene: NA
clone size: many
CDR3 protein: CSARGLSGDTEAFF
CDR3 DNA: TGCAGTGCTAGAGGTCTCTCCGGGGACACTGAAGCTTTCTTT

J gene: TRBJ1-5
V gene: TRBV7-8
D gene: TRBD1
clone size: NA
CDR3 protein: CASSSTGVPQHF
CDR3 DNA: TGTGCCAGCAGCTCGACAGGGGTGCCCCAGCATTTT

J gene: TRBJ2-7
V gene: TRBV7-6
D gene: TRBD1
clone size: NA
CDR3 protein: CASSLGTGHEQYF
CDR3 DNA: TGTGCCAGCAGCTTAGGGACAGGCCACGAGCAGTACTTC

J gene: TRBJ2-7
V gene: TRBV12-3/TRBV12-4
D gene: NA
clone size: few
CDR3 protein: CASSQLLGQDAYEQYF
CDR3 DNA: TGTGCCAGCAGCCAACTCTTAGGGCAGGACGCCTACGAGCAGTACTTC

J gene: TRBJ1-6
V gene: TRBV7-8
D gene: TRBD1
clone size: NA
CDR3 protein: CASSLGQGPSSYNSPLHF
CDR3 DNA: TGTGCCAGCAGCTTAGGACAGGGCCCGAGCTCCTATAATTCACCCCTCCACTTT

J gene: TRBJ1-4
V gene: TRBV19
D gene: NA
clone size: NA
CDR3 protein: CAAGRGGHNEKLFF
CDR3 DNA: TGTGCCGCCGGTCGTGGGGGTCACAATGAAAAACTGTTTTTT